Included here is one TCR beta chain sequence, with context. Clones were sequenced by immunoSEQ multiplex PCR, and TCRdb holds only the in-frame ones, with some missing. The data contain about 99,000 clones, about 96% of them singletons. The data are from a study of OX40 agonist ivuxolimab in advanced cancers. As for the study in general: The dose of intravenous ivuxolimab that patients received every 2 weeks ranged from 0.01 to 10 mg/kg.

Sequenced material: CD4+ or CD8+ T cells sorted from blood, taken in a trial of the OX40 agonist ivuxolimab. The clonotype comes from an adult with an advanced solid tumor such as melanoma, head and neck, liver or kidney cancer.

The CDR3, as DNA: TGTGCCAGCAGCTTGGGAACGGGGTGGGGGGTGCCCTACGAGCAGTACTTC. It codes for CASSLGTGWGVPYEQYF. This chain uses TRBV5-6 with TRBJ2-7, with a tentative D call TRBD2 (6 bases). The germline V and J ends were trimmed by 0 bases and 2 bases, with 18 bases remaining between them. The CDR3 contains 17 residues. Germline lookup yields CDR1 SGHDT and CDR2 YYEEEE.